These 23 T cell receptor beta chains were sequenced from one sample in a study of T cell responses to AZD1222 COVID-19 vaccine. TCRdb keeps only in-frame clones here, not all; method: immunoSEQ multiplex PCR. The sample carries 100,000 to 150,000 clones, roughly 90% recorded once. Specimen: peripheral blood, collected on day 0 of AZD1222 vaccination. These receptors all stem from an adult in good health.

The chain combines TRBV18 with TRBJ1-5; 8 nucleotides align to TRBD1. This CDR3 is built from 14 residues. Germline assignment: CDR1 KGHSH and CDR2 LQKENI. The junction had 4 bases not matched to a gene; V was cut back by 2 bases and J by 7 bases. This chain's CDR3 is CASSPTGGRQPQHF. The CDR3 DNA sequence: TGTGCCAGCTCACCAACAGGGGGAAGGCAGCCCCAGCATTTT.

The rearrangement uses TRBV23-1 and TRBJ1-4, with unresolved D. TRBV23-1 is placed among ORFs of uncertain function. The CDR3 contains 18 residues. The V end was cut by 2 bases, the J end by 0 bases, with 16 bases between. The CDR3 nucleotides are TGCGCCAGCAGTCAAGCCCGTCTTAGGGCAGCAACTAATGAAAAACTGTTTTTT. This translates into CASSQARLRAATNEKLFF.

The genes are TRBV7-2 and TRBJ1-5; D gene uncertain. Trimming cost V 3 bases and J 3 bases, with 12 bases left between them. The CDR3 is 15 amino acids. Germline CDR1 SGHTA, CDR2 FQGNSA. The CDR3 region has the DNA TGTGCCAGCAGCTTCGGGAGATTGACCAATCAGCCCCAGCATTTT. Amino acid sequence: CASSFGRLTNQPQHF.

In this sample, this clone turned up once. The chain links TRBV10-3 to TRBJ1-1; TRBD1 aligns across 8 bases. CDR3 size: 13 residues. Germline V CDR1 and CDR2: ENHRY, SYGVKD. V lost 10 bases and J lost 1; bases outside the gene matches: 5. The CDR3 nucleotides are TGTGCCAACAGGGGGGACAGGAACACTGAAGCTTTCTTT. Translating it yields CANRGDRNTEAFF.

The chain joins TRBV25-1 to TRBJ1-5; TRBD1 matches at 11 bases. Trimming cost V 1 base and J 7 bases; bases outside gene matches: 6. This CDR3 region has 16 residues. Germline CDR1 reads MGHDK; CDR2 reads SYGVNS. CDR3 in DNA: TGTGCCAGCAGTGAATCCGGGACAGGGGGTTTACAGCCCCAGCATTTT. It yields the protein CASSESGTGGLQPQHF. The full variable domain, with the rest looked up from reference TRBV25-1 and TRBJ1-5, is EADIYQTPRYLVIGTGKKITLECSQTMGHDKMYWYQQDPGMELHLIHYSYGVNSTEKGDLSSESTVSRIRTEHFPLTLESARPSHTSQYLCASSESGTGGLQPQHFGDGTRLSIL.

The chain recombines TRBV12-3 or TRBV12-4 with TRBJ2-7, with D maybe TRBD1 (5 bases). This CDR3 contains 13 residues. V was clipped by 5 bases and J by 0 bases, with 8 bases between them. DNA of the CDR3: TGTGCCAGCAGTCCACAGGTCTCCTACGAGCAGTACTTC. It translates to CASSPQVSYEQYF.

The gene calls are TRBV23-1 and TRBJ2-6, with 7 bases aligning to TRBD1. TRBV23-1 is annotated as an ORF whose role is uncertain. V trimming: 3 bases; J trimming: 0 bases; junction bases outside the gene matches: 11. The CDR3 is made up of 19 amino acids. The CDR3 coding sequence is TGCGCCAGCAGTCACGACAGGGCCCGGATCCCCTCTGGGGCCAACGTCCTGACTTTC. This translates into CASSHDRARIPSGANVLTF.

The rearrangement uses TRBV29-1 and TRBJ2-7, with D possibly being TRBD1 or TRBD2 (5 bases each). The V gene's germline CDR1 is SQVTM and CDR2 ANQGSEA. The CDR3 length is 14 residues. The V end lost 8 bases, the J end lost 4 bases, and 21 bases lay between the germline ends. CDR3 nucleotide sequence: TGCAGCTTTCAAGAGGGGTATCCGGCGTACGAGCAGTACTTC. It codes for CSFQEGYPAYEQYF.

The chain couples TRBV9 to TRBJ1-1; no clear D. The CDR3 runs 13 residues. CDR1 SGDLS and CDR2 YYNGEE come from the germline V gene. V lost 1 base, J lost 5 bases, and 9 bases lay in between. The chain's CDR3 is CASSVSGGTEAFF. The DNA for the CDR3 is TGTGCCAGCAGCGTAAGCGGTGGAACTGAAGCTTTCTTT.

The genes are TRBV11-2 and TRBJ2-7; 8 bases match TRBD2. Germline lookup yields CDR1 SGHAT and CDR2 FQNNGV. This CDR3 is 16 amino acids long. Trimming at V came to 7 bases and at J to 7 bases, leaving 18 bases not matched to a gene. CDR3 nucleotides: TGTGCCAGCACCCGACCGGGACTAGGGGCCCAAAGGGAGCAGTACTTC. Translating it yields CASTRPGLGAQREQYF.

The chain joins TRBV6-1 to TRBJ2-1; weak D call: TRBD1 (5 bases). With 3 bases removed from V and 7 bases from J, the gap between germline ends came to 13 bases. CDR3 size: 14 residues. CDR1 and CDR2 from the germline V gene are MNHNS and SASEGT. This CDR3 reads CASSDQGPNNEQFF. CDR3 sequence (DNA): TGTGCCAGCAGTGATCAGGGCCCCAATAATGAGCAGTTCTTC.

This clone has only one observation. The J gene is TRBJ2-2, the V gene TRBV19, with 16 nucleotides matching TRBD2. The trim removed 2 bases at V and 3 bases at J, leaving 6 bases unmatched. The CDR3 is made up of 19 amino acids. Germline CDR1 is LNHDA and CDR2 is SQIVND (reference sequence). The CDR3 sequence is CASSIRPGLAGGYTGELFF. CDR3 in DNA: TGTGCCAGTAGTATACGACCGGGACTAGCGGGAGGGTACACCGGGGAGCTGTTTTTT. Combining the CDR3 with reference TRBV19 and TRBJ2-2 gives the whole variable domain DGGITQSPKYLFRKEGQNVTLSCEQNLNHDAMYWYRQDPGQGLRLIYYSQIVNDFQKGDIAEGYSVSREKKESFPLTVTSAQKNPTAFYLCASSIRPGLAGGYTGELFFGEGSRLTVL.

The chain joins TRBV19 to TRBJ1-1; D ambiguous. CDR1 and CDR2 (germline): LNHDA, SQIVND (reference sequence). CDR3 length: 17 residues. V gave up 2 bases and J gave up 3 bases, with 19 bases separating them. In DNA, the CDR3 is TGTGCCAGTAGTATAAGCTTCCGAGGACGAATGTACACTGAAGCTTTCTTT. Translating it yields CASSISFRGRMYTEAFF.

This rearrangement joins TRBV6-2 or TRBV6-3 to TRBJ2-1, with 7 bases aligning to TRBD2. Trimming at V came to 3 bases and at J to 9 bases, leaving 8 bases not matched to a gene. The CDR3 is 14 amino acids. From germline, CDR1 is MNHEY and CDR2 SVGEGT. The CDR3 DNA follows: TGTGCCAGCAGTTATGGGGGGGAGGTTAGTGAGCAGTTCTTC. It translates to CASSYGGEVSEQFF.

The CDR3 sequence is CASSTERGTGLYEQYF. CDR3 bases: TGTGCCAGTAGTACTGAGAGGGGGACAGGGCTCTACGAGCAGTACTTC. This chain joins TRBV19 and TRBJ2-7; TRBD1 aligns across 9 bases. Germline assignment: CDR1 LNHDA and CDR2 SQIVND (reference sequence). This CDR3 comprises 16 residues. V trimming: 4 bases; J trimming: 3 bases; junction bases outside the gene matches: 10.

This chain links TRBV11-2 with TRBJ1-5, with D possibly TRBD1 on 5 matching bases. The CDR3 totals 15 residues. Germline V CDR1 and CDR2: SGHAT, FQNNGV. With 1 base removed from V and 3 bases from J, the gap between germline ends came to 10 bases. The CDR3 region is CASSLGQGLNQPQHF. The CDR3 DNA reads TGTGCCAGCAGCTTAGGGCAGGGCCTCAATCAGCCCCAGCATTTT.

The rearrangement uses TRBV2 and TRBJ1-4; D is perhaps TRBD1 (5 bases). The germline gives CDR1 SNHLY, CDR2 FYNNEI. Between the trimmed V and J ends, which lost 4 bases and 4 bases, there was a span of 16 bases. This CDR3 spans 16 amino acids. The CDR3 nucleotides read TGTGCCAGCAGTGGGGGGGGTTTACGCGGTAATGAAAAACTGTTTTTT. The encoded protein is CASSGGGLRGNEKLFF.

The chain uses TRBV6-2 or TRBV6-3 and TRBJ1-5, with a weak D call TRBD1 (5 bases). The germline V and J ends were trimmed by 0 bases and 9 bases, with 9 bases remaining between them. The CDR3 covers 13 residues. Per germline, CDR1 MNHEY and CDR2 SVGEGT. CDR3 DNA sequence: TGTGCCAGCAGTTACTCCCTCGGGGGGCCCCAGCATTTT. Amino acids: CASSYSLGGPQHF.

This chain links TRBV19 with TRBJ2-7; possibly TRBD1 for D (6 bases). Trimming took 5 bases from V and 5 from J, leaving 13 bases between them. Germline V lookup: CDR1 LNHDA, CDR2 SQIVND (reference sequence). There are 13 residues in the CDR3. The CDR3 DNA follows: TGTGCCAGTAGTTGGGGGCGGTCGAACGAGCAGTACTTC. This gives the protein CASSWGRSNEQYF.

The J gene is TRBJ2-7, the V gene TRBV20-1, with D tentatively TRBD2 (6 bases). The germline gives CDR1 DFQATT, CDR2 SNEGSKA (reference sequence). Between the trimmed V and J ends, which lost 5 bases and 4 bases, there was a span of 6 bases. The CDR3 is 10 amino acids. The CDR3 bases are TGCAGTGCTGGGACTTACGAGCAGTACTTC. Protein: CSAGTYEQYF.

This clone was seen a handful of times. V gene TRBV6-5 combines with J gene TRBJ2-7; TRBD2 might be the D (6 bases). CDR3 length: 11 residues. CDR1 is MNHEY and CDR2 is SVGAGI in the germline V gene. The ends were cut back, 2 bases at V and 11 bases at J, with 10 bases in the middle. For the CDR3, the DNA is TGTGCCAGCAGTTACCCTGGAGGGGAGTACTTC. As protein: CASSYPGGEYF.

In its sample, this clone was seen a few times. The chain has TRBV28 and TRBJ2-2, with D possibly being TRBD1 (7 bases). V lost 0 bases and J 1 base, leaving 12 bases between the germline ends. Germline CDR1 and CDR2: MDHEN and SYDVKM. The CDR3 contains 17 residues. The CDR3 region is CASSLWEGARNTGELFF. CDR3 nucleotides: TGTGCCAGCAGTTTATGGGAGGGGGCGAGGAACACCGGGGAGCTGTTTTTT.

This chain connects TRBV28 to TRBJ2-1; D remains ambiguous. CDR3 length: 15 residues. Looked up from germline, CDR1 is MDHEN and CDR2 is SYDVKM. V was trimmed by 3 bases and J by 0 bases, leaving 9 bases between them. DNA of the CDR3: TGTGCCAGCAGTTTTTGGGGTTTCTCCTACAATGAGCAGTTCTTC. Translated: CASSFWGFSYNEQFF.